This T cell receptor (beta chain) was captured by sequencing in a study of cytomegalovirus exposure and HLA in healthy donors. The germline gives CDR1 SGHTA, CDR2 FQGNSA. The ends lost 5 bases at V and 5 bases at J; junction bases unmatched: 13. The CDR3 has 16 amino acids. A note on this clone: The antigen is not known.

Study conclusions and caveats: Earlier analysis found most TCR beta V segments productive about 90% or about 30% of the time. The records held CMV serostatus as the only immune exposure information. A later analysis reported that several of the most significant clusters appeared to be linked to common viral pathogens, among them Epstein-Barr virus. A later analysis reportedly found that, within productive TCRs, an Asian-associated ancestry cluster had fewer N-insertions than the mean observed across the roughly 700 donors.

This PCR relied on a set of 60 Vbeta primers and 13 Jbeta primers. Some clones are missing from TCRdb's copy, which holds only in-frame ones; the method was immunoSEQ multiplex PCR. The sample shows roughly 200,000 clones, 75% to 85% of them seen only once. This clonotype originated in a girl aged 10-17 years in good health and CMV-seropositive. Specimen: PBMCs. The J gene is TRBJ2-5, the V gene TRBV7-2; TRBD2 matches 8 bases. CDR3 sequence: CASSPDSTRGVETQYF. CDR3 in DNA: TGTGCCAGCAGCCCCGATAGCACGCGGGGGGTGGAGACCCAGTACTTC.